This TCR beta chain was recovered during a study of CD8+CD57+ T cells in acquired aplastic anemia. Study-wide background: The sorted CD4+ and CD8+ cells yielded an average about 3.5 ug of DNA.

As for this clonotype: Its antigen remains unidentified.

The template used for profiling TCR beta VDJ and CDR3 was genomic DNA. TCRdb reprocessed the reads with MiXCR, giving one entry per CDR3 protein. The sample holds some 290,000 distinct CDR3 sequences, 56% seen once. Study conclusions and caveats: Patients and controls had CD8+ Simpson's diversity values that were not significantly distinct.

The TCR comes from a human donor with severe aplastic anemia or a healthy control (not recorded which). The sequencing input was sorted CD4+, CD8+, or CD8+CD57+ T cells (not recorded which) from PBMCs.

CDR3 nucleotides: TGTGCCATCAGTGAATCGCGGGGGGGCTCCTACAATGAGCAGTTCTTC. Protein: CAISESRGGSYNEQFF. The chain has TRBV10-3 and TRBJ2-1; 9 bases match TRBD2. Germline CDR1 is ENHRY and CDR2 is SYGVKD. V was clipped by 3 bases and J by 0 bases; unmatched bases: 3. The CDR3 spans 16 residues.